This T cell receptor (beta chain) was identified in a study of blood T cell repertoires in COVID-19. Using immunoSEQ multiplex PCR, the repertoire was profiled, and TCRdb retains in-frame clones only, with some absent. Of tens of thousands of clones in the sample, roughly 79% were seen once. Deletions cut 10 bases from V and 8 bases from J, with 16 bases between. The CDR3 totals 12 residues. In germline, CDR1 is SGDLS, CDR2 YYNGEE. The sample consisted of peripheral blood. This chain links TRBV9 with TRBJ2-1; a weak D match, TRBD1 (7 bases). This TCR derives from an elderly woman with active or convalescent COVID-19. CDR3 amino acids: CASGQGGDEQFF. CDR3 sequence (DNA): TGTGCCTCCGGGCAGGGGGGAGATGAGCAGTTCTTC.